A single T cell receptor beta chain is shown here with its context. What it binds is unknown. This specimen comes from a study of identical twins. Study outcomes and limitations: The study drew conclusions from cross-sectional statistical analysis, not from following the same donors. Modelling approaches yielded underestimates of out-of-frame TCR alpha sharing between monozygotic twins.

MiXCR, applied by TCRdb to the 5' RACE reads, yields one record per CDR3 protein. The sample lists about 340,000 distinct CDR3 sequences; roughly 9% were seen once. This sequence was found in a woman between 50 and 59 years old in good health. Specimen: naive T cells sorted from blood.

CDR3 DNA: TGTGCCAGCCAACGGGAACCGCGGACCACAGATACGCAGTATTTT. Its protein product is CASQREPRTTDTQYF. The rearrangement joins TRBV11-2 to TRBJ2-3; weak D call: TRBD2 (5 bases). Trimming left V 8 bases short and J 2 bases short, with 17 bases between. This CDR3 is 15 amino acids long. Germline CDR1 reads SGHAT; CDR2 reads FQNNGV.